A single sample is the source of the 21 T cell receptor beta chains below, sequenced in a study of T cell responses to AZD1222 COVID-19 vaccine. This table comes from immunoSEQ multiplex PCR, and its TCRdb copy is limited to in-frame clones, with some not included. The sample includes approximately 70,000 clones, less than 85% of them seen just once. This specimen was peripheral blood, taken on day 0 of AZD1222 vaccination. All receptors come from an adult in good health.

J is TRBJ1-1 and V is TRBV5-1; 7 nucleotides agree with TRBD1. Germline lookup yields CDR1 SGHRS and CDR2 YFSETQ. This CDR3 has 13 amino acids. J was trimmed by 6 bases and V by 1 base; bases with no gene match: 3. The CDR3 sequence is CASSLYGTAEAFF. The DNA for the CDR3 is TGCGCCAGCAGCTTGTACGGGACAGCTGAAGCTTTCTTT.

This chain links TRBV18 with TRBJ1-1, with D hard to call. Per the germline V gene, CDR1 is KGHSH and CDR2 is LQKENI. CDR3 length equals 14 residues. With 3 bases removed from V and 1 base from J, the gap between germline ends came to 9 bases. The CDR3 here is CASSPLPANTEAFF. The CDR3 bases are TGTGCCAGCTCACCGTTGCCGGCGAACACTGAAGCTTTCTTT.

J is TRBJ1-1 and V is TRBV7-3; D is uncertain. V shed 1 base and J shed 1 base, with 4 bases lying between them. From germline, CDR1 is SGHTA and CDR2 FQGTGA. This CDR3 has 13 amino acids. Here the CDR3 reads CASSLSGNTEAFF. The CDR3 nucleotides are TGTGCCAGCAGCTTAAGTGGGAACACTGAAGCTTTCTTT.

The chain recombines TRBV5-1 with TRBJ2-1; D remains unclear. The V and J ends lost 4 bases and 0 bases respectively, with 11 bases between them. Germline CDR1 reads SGHRS; CDR2 reads YFSETQ. CDR3 length: 15 amino acids. The CDR3 DNA reads as TGCGCCAGCAGCCCTACGCCTGGCTCCTACAATGAGCAGTTCTTC. It codes for CASSPTPGSYNEQFF. The variable domain in full, completed from reference TRBV5-1 and TRBJ2-1, reads KAGVTQTPRYLIKTRGQQVTLSCSPISGHRSVSWYQQTPGQGLQFLFEYFSETQRNKGNFPGRFSGRQFSNSRSEMNVSTLELGDSALYLCASSPTPGSYNEQFFGPGTRLTVL.

Written as DNA, the CDR3 is TGTGCCAGCAGTTCCCCCTCAGCGACCCCCCTGCAGTACTTC. It codes for CASSSPSATPLQYF. V gene TRBV28 combines with J gene TRBJ2-7; unclear D gene. The CDR3 consists of 14 residues. Germline-derived CDR1 and CDR2 are MDHEN and SYDVKM. Trimming removed 4 bases from V and 9 bases from J, with 19 bases in between.

The chain employs TRBV10-1 and TRBJ2-1, with TRBD2 as a possible D gene (7 bases). Germline assignment: CDR1 WNHNN and CDR2 SYGVQD (reference sequence). With 4 bases removed from V and 8 bases from J, the gap between germline ends came to 24 bases. The CDR3 runs 17 residues. CDR3 DNA sequence: TGCGCCAGCAGTGCCTCGACCCTCGCCGGGGGGCGCGATGAGCAGTTCTTC. Translating it yields CASSASTLAGGRDEQFF.

This clone was observed a few times. This chain links TRBV30 with TRBJ1-1; D not resolved. V lost 2 bases to trimming and J lost 0 bases, with 10 bases between them. CDR3 size: 14 residues. Germline lookup yields CDR1 GTSNPN and CDR2 SVGIG (reference sequence). The CDR3 region is CAWSLGLMNTEAFF. The CDR3 DNA reads TGTGCCTGGAGTTTGGGGTTGATGAACACTGAAGCTTTCTTT.

The rearrangement joins TRBV29-1 to TRBJ1-2, with D hard to call. The CDR3 sequence is 10 residues long. Germline CDR1 reads SQVTM; CDR2 reads ANQGSEA. The ends were cut back, 2 bases at V and 9 bases at J, with 7 bases in the middle. The CDR3 DNA is TGCAGCGTTGAATCCGGGCGCTACACCTTC. Translated: CSVESGRYTF.

The chain links TRBV18 to TRBJ2-7, with TRBD1 identical over 7 bases. The germline V gene encodes CDR1 KGHSH and CDR2 LQKENI. V trimming: 3 bases; J trimming: 6 bases; junction bases outside the gene matches: 11. CDR3 length equals 15 residues. CDR3 sequence (DNA): TGTGCCAGCTCACCTGCTAGAGGACAGGTATCCGAGCAGTACTTC. The encoded protein is CASSPARGQVSEQYF.

The chain couples TRBV10-1 to TRBJ1-5; D is possibly TRBD1 (6 bases). V shed 6 bases and J shed 6 bases, with 12 bases lying between them. The CDR3 has 13 amino acids. Germline loops: CDR1 WNHNN, CDR2 SYGVQD (reference sequence). The CDR3 region has the DNA TGCGCCAGCAGCGGGGACATCTCTCAGCCCCAGCATTTT. Residues: CASSGDISQPQHF.

V and J are TRBV7-9 and TRBJ1-1, with D possibly matching TRBD1 (6 bases). The CDR3 has 15 residues. Germline assignment: CDR1 SEHNR and CDR2 FQNEAQ (reference sequence). The germline V and J ends were trimmed by 5 bases and 1 base, with 14 bases remaining between them. The CDR3 loop reads CASSLEPTGNTEAFF. In DNA form, the CDR3 reads TGTGCCAGCAGCCTAGAGCCGACAGGGAACACTGAAGCTTTCTTT.

DNA of the CDR3: TGTGCCAGTAGTTCCAGGGGGTCTGGAAACACCATATATTTT. Translation gives CASSSRGSGNTIYF. The gene calls are TRBV19 and TRBJ1-3; 7 bases line up with TRBD1. Germline loops: CDR1 LNHDA, CDR2 SQIVND (reference sequence). V shed 5 bases and J 1 base; nucleotides not matched to a gene: 2. The CDR3 totals 14 residues.

The chain is built from TRBV11-2 and TRBJ2-5, with D maybe TRBD1 (6 bases). Per germline, CDR1 SGHAT and CDR2 FQNNGV. V gave up 1 base and J gave up 9 bases, with 15 bases separating them. This CDR3 is 14 amino acids long. In DNA, the CDR3 is TGTGCCAGCAGCTTAGTCCAGGGGACCACGGCCCAGTACTTC. Amino acid sequence: CASSLVQGTTAQYF.

The rearrangement joins TRBV6-5 to TRBJ1-2; TRBD1 might be the D (6 bases). Germline V gene data show CDR1 as MNHEY and CDR2 as SVGAGI. V lost 0 bases and J 1 base, leaving 12 bases between the germline ends. The CDR3 extends over 16 amino acids. CDR3 protein: CASSYSGAGDNYGYTF. The DNA for the CDR3 is TGTGCCAGCAGTTACTCGGGAGCAGGGGATAACTATGGCTACACCTTC.

V usage is TRBV19 and J usage is TRBJ1-2; D possibly corresponds to TRBD1 (6 bases). V was clipped by 7 bases and J by 5 bases, with 11 bases between them. This CDR3 comprises 12 residues. Germline values: CDR1 LNHDA, CDR2 SQIVND (reference sequence). The CDR3 region has the DNA TGTGCCAGTATGTGGGGGGCATATGGCTACACCTTC. Its translation: CASMWGAYGYTF.

The chain is built from TRBV19 and TRBJ1-5; possible D gene TRBD1, 6 bases. The CDR3 contains 14 residues. Germline lookup yields CDR1 LNHDA and CDR2 SQIVND (reference sequence). The germline V and J ends were trimmed by 4 bases and 5 bases, with 12 bases remaining between them. The DNA of the CDR3 is TGTGCCAGTAGTACTGGGGGGGCCTATCAGCCCCAGCATTTT. Protein: CASSTGGAYQPQHF.

The CDR3 loop reads CARSLLCGQFPYQPQHF. CDR3 bases: TGTGCCAGAAGCTTACTCTGTGGACAGTTTCCCTATCAGCCCCAGCATTTT. The rearrangement joins TRBV7-5 to TRBJ1-5; the table's D gene call, TRBD1, was not cross checked with the DNA. TRBV7-5 is assigned pseudogene status. This CDR3 region has 17 residues.

The rearrangement uses TRBV7-9 and TRBJ2-3, with 7 bases lining up with TRBD2. This CDR3 is built from 16 residues. J gave up 4 bases and V 5 bases, and 12 bases lay outside the gene matches. CDR1 SEHNR and CDR2 FQNEAQ come from the germline V gene (reference sequence). The CDR3 DNA is TGTGCCAGCAGCCTGGGAGGGGCCGGAGGTGCAGATACGCAGTATTTT. It yields the protein CASSLGGAGGADTQYF.

The J gene is TRBJ1-5, the V gene TRBV30; D is undetermined. Germline V gene lookup returns CDR1 GTSNPN and CDR2 SVGIG (reference sequence). The CDR3 is 12 residues long. Trimming cost V 1 base and J 4 bases, with 5 bases left between them. Here the CDR3 DNA reads TGTGCCTGGAGTGGGACGAATCAGCCCCAGCATTTT. Residues: CAWSGTNQPQHF.

This clone was counted between two and nine times. The genes are TRBV11-2 and TRBJ2-2; no definite D call. The CDR3 is 14 residues long. Germline CDR1 is SGHAT and CDR2 is FQNNGV. Trimming pared 5 bases from V and 4 bases from J, leaving 11 bases between. CDR3 bases: TGTGCCAGCAGCCCGAGGCGCAGCACCGGGGAGCTGTTTTTT. Protein product: CASSPRRSTGELFF. Filled out from reference TRBV11-2 and TRBJ2-2, the complete variable domain reads EAGVAQSPRYKIIEKRQSVAFWCNPISGHATLYWYQQILGQGPKLLIQFQNNGVVDDSQLPKDRFSAERLKGVDSTLKIQPAKLEDSAVYLCASSPRRSTGELFFGEGSRLTVL.

V and J are TRBV3-1 (or the pseudogene TRBV3-2) and TRBJ1-1; maybe TRBD1 (6 bases). V dropped 9 bases and J dropped 4 bases, with 18 bases sitting between them. This CDR3 comprises 14 residues. The germline CDR1 and CDR2 sequences are LGHDT and YNNKEL (reference sequence). This chain's CDR3 is CASSRGPDGTEAFF. Here the CDR3 DNA reads TGTGCCAGTTCCAGGGGCCCTGATGGCACTGAAGCTTTCTTT.